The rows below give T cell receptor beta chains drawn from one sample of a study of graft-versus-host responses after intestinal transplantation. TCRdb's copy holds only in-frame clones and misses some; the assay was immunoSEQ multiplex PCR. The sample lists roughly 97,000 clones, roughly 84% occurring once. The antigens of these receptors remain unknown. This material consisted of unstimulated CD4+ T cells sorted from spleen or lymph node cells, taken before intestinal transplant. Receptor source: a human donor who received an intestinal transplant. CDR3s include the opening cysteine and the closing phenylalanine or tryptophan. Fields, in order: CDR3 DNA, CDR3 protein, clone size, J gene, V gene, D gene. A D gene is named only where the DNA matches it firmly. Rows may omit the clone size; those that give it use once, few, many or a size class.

CDR3 DNA: TGTGCCAGCAGTGAACAGTGGACAGGAGGTGCAGATACGCAGTATTTT; CDR3 protein: CASSEQWTGGADTQYF; clone size: NA; J gene: TRBJ2-3; V gene: TRBV6-1; D gene: TRBD1
CDR3 DNA: TGTGCCACTCAGGGTCTCTATGGCTACACCTTC; CDR3 protein: CATQGLYGYTF; clone size: once; J gene: TRBJ1-2; V gene: TRBV27; D gene: NA
CDR3 DNA: TGCGCCAGCAGCCAAGCGTCGGGACGGATTTATGGCTACACCTTC; CDR3 protein: CASSQASGRIYGYTF; clone size: NA; J gene: TRBJ1-2; V gene: TRBV4-1; D gene: NA
CDR3 DNA: TGTGCCAGCAGCTCCCAGGTCTGGTCCGACAATGAGCAGTTCTTC; CDR3 protein: CASSSQVWSDNEQFF; clone size: NA; J gene: TRBJ2-1; V gene: TRBV9; D gene: NA
CDR3 DNA: TGTGCCAGCAATTCCGGGTTTAGAGGCTCCTACGAGCAGTACTTC; CDR3 protein: CASNSGFRGSYEQYF; clone size: NA; J gene: TRBJ2-7; V gene: TRBV2; D gene: NA
CDR3 DNA: TGTGCCAGCAGCTCCCACGGGACAGGGGCCTACGAGCAGTACTTC; CDR3 protein: CASSSHGTGAYEQYF; clone size: NA; J gene: TRBJ2-7; V gene: TRBV5-4; D gene: TRBD1
CDR3 DNA: TGTGCCAGCACTGAAAGGTTTGGGGATCCAGATACGCAGTATTTT; CDR3 protein: CASTERFGDPDTQYF; clone size: NA; J gene: TRBJ2-3; V gene: TRBV2; D gene: NA
CDR3 DNA: TGCGCCAGCAGTAAACAGGGGCTTGGAACTGAAGCTTTCTTT; CDR3 protein: CASSKQGLGTEAFF; clone size: once; J gene: TRBJ1-1; V gene: TRBV5-1; D gene: TRBD1
CDR3 DNA: TGCGCCAGCAGCCCGGGAGGGGGCGCCCCCGGGGAGCTGTTTTTT; CDR3 protein: CASSPGGGAPGELFF; clone size: once; J gene: TRBJ2-2; V gene: TRBV5-1; D gene: NA
CDR3 DNA: TGTGCCAGCTCACCCCGAGAGACCCAGTACTTC; CDR3 protein: CASSPRETQYF; clone size: NA; J gene: TRBJ2-5; V gene: TRBV18; D gene: NA
CDR3 DNA: TGTGCCAGCAGCTTAGTACGGGAGACCCAGTACTTC; CDR3 protein: CASSLVRETQYF; clone size: NA; J gene: TRBJ2-5; V gene: TRBV11-2; D gene: NA